These 31 T cell receptor beta chains were sequenced from one sample in a study of cytomegalovirus exposure and HLA in healthy donors (dated by TCRdb to 2017 to 2019). Preparation of the library involved the immunoSEQ multiplex PCR assay. A mixture of 60 forward primers for TCR Vbeta segments and 13 reverse primers for TCR Jbeta segments was used in the multiplex PCR. Not all clones reach the TCRdb copy of this immuneACCESS table, which keeps in-frame sequences only. Checked studies attribute under half of the gap to unresolved V genes and leave the rest unexplained. The sample has roughly 130,000 clones on record, over 75% of them singletons. The ten most abundant clones make up 5.5% to 7% of the sample. The material sequenced was PBMCs. Receptors originate from a woman aged 40 to 50 in good health and CMV-seropositive.

This sequence joins TRBV5-1 and TRBJ1-5, with TRBD1 matching 7 bases. The ends lost 1 base at V and 2 bases at J; junction bases unmatched: 3. CDR3 length: 15 amino acids. CDR1 and CDR2 (germline): SGHRS, YFSETQ. CDR3 in DNA: TGCGCCAGCAGCTTGAATACAGGGGGCAATCAGCCCCAGCATTTT. Protein: CASSLNTGGNQPQHF.

V gene TRBV6-6 combines with J gene TRBJ2-3, with TRBD1 matching over 7 bases. CDR1 and CDR2 from the germline V gene are MNHNY and SVGAGI (reference sequence). Losses at the gene ends were 0 bases for V and 6 bases for J; bases not matched to a gene: 9. This CDR3 contains 16 residues. In nucleotides, the CDR3 is TGTGCCAGCAGTTACTCGATGGGGACAGCGCCGGATACGCAGTATTTT. Residues: CASSYSMGTAPDTQYF.

The V call is TRBV10-3, the J call TRBJ2-6; maybe TRBD1 (5 bases). This CDR3 is 15 amino acids long. The germline V and J ends were trimmed by 6 bases and 0 bases, with 9 bases remaining between them. CDR1 and CDR2 from the germline V gene are ENHRY and SYGVKD. CDR3 protein: CAIRQGISGANVLTF. The CDR3 DNA reads TGTGCCATCAGGCAGGGTATCTCTGGGGCCAACGTCCTGACTTTC.

This chain links TRBV6-5 with TRBJ2-5, with 7 bases that match TRBD2. CDR1 is MNHEY, CDR2 SVGAGI, per germline. The trim removed 0 bases at V and 3 bases at J, leaving 7 bases unmatched. CDR3 length: 16 residues. This chain's CDR3 is CASSYSAGVGKETQYF. CDR3 coding DNA: TGTGCCAGCAGTTACTCGGCGGGAGTCGGGAAAGAGACCCAGTACTTC.

J is TRBJ1-2 and V is TRBV5-4; TRBD1 is a possible D gene (6 bases). In germline, CDR1 is SGHNT, CDR2 YYREEE (reference sequence). This CDR3 contains 13 residues. Trimming removed 4 bases at V and 2 bases at J, with 9 bases between. The CDR3 DNA is TGTGCCAGCAGCCGGGGGGGCAACTATGGCTACACCTTC. Translation: CASSRGGNYGYTF.

This chain uses TRBV28 with TRBJ2-5, with 8 positions matching TRBD1. Trimming cost V 4 bases and J 4 bases; bases outside gene matches: 8. The CDR3 is 15 amino acids. The V gene's germline CDR1 is MDHEN and CDR2 SYDVKM. CDR3 in DNA: TGTGCCAGCAGTTCGGGCGGCAGGGGGCGAGAGACCCAGTACTTC. It codes for CASSSGGRGRETQYF.

J is TRBJ2-7 and V is TRBV7-2; D possibly corresponds to TRBD1 (7 bases). CDR3 length equals 15 residues. Per germline, CDR1 SGHTA and CDR2 FQGNSA. V was trimmed by 5 bases and J by 2 bases, leaving 16 bases between them. CDR3 sequence: CASSLEQGGTYEQYF. The CDR3 DNA reads as TGTGCCAGCAGCCTAGAGCAGGGGGGAACCTACGAGCAGTACTTC.

The chain recombines TRBV27 with TRBJ2-1; 7 bases fit TRBD2. This CDR3 comprises 13 residues. The V and J ends lost 4 bases and 6 bases, in that order; junction bases with no gene match: 3. Germline values: CDR1 MNHEY, CDR2 SMNVEV (reference sequence). CDR3 DNA: TGTGCCAGCAGTTCAAGACTAGCCAATGAGCAGTTCTTC. Its protein is CASSSRLANEQFF.

This clone showed up just once. Written as DNA, the CDR3 is TGTGCCAGCAGCTTGGAAGGGACTAGCGTTTACAATGAGCAGTTCTTC. The encoded protein is CASSLEGTSVYNEQFF. The chain carries TRBV5-5 and TRBJ2-1; TRBD2 agrees at 10 bases. The length of the CDR3 is 16 residues. V shed 0 bases and J 4 bases; nucleotides not matched to a gene: 4. Germline assignment: CDR1 SGHKS and CDR2 YYEKEE (reference sequence).

The J gene is TRBJ2-7, the V gene TRBV7-3; 9 bases fit TRBD2. The ends lost 5 bases at V and 7 bases at J; junction bases unmatched: 24. Germline values: CDR1 SGHTA, CDR2 FQGTGA. CDR3 length: 19 amino acids. CDR3 amino acids: CASSPPGCVSGRKLGEQYF. CDR3 nucleotide sequence: TGTGCCAGCAGCCCGCCGGGCTGCGTGAGCGGGAGGAAGCTGGGAGAGCAGTACTTC.

The chain recombines TRBV6-6 with TRBJ2-3; 7 bases are shared with TRBD1. The CDR3 spans 16 residues. Germline values: CDR1 MNHNY, CDR2 SVGAGI (reference sequence). V gave up 5 bases and J gave up 6 bases; unmatched junction bases: 14. The CDR3 DNA sequence: TGTGCCAGCAGTAAGCCATGGACAGGTATATTGGATACGCAGTATTTT. Translating it yields CASSKPWTGILDTQYF.

This rearrangement joins TRBV7-2 to TRBJ1-2; 7 bases fit TRBD1. The J segment lost 2 bases and the V segment lost 3 bases, leaving 6 bases of the junction unmatched. CDR1 is SGHTA and CDR2 is FQGNSA in the germline V gene. The CDR3 runs 15 residues. CDR3 sequence reads: CASSFPGTENYGYTF. In DNA form, the CDR3 reads TGTGCCAGCAGCTTCCCCGGGACAGAAAACTATGGCTACACCTTC.

This chain joins TRBV5-1 and TRBJ2-5; 8 positions match TRBD2. The junction had 7 bases not matched to a gene; V was cut back by 1 base and J by 2 bases. The CDR3 is made up of 16 amino acids. Germline V CDR1 and CDR2: SGHRS, YFSETQ. The chain's CDR3 is CASSLFRLAQQETQYF. DNA for the CDR3: TGCGCCAGCAGCTTGTTCCGACTAGCGCAACAAGAGACCCAGTACTTC.

The chain has TRBV13 and TRBJ2-5; a possible D gene is TRBD1 (6 bases). This CDR3 has 15 residues. Between the trimmed V and J ends, which lost 5 bases and 4 bases, there was a span of 17 bases. Germline V lookup: CDR1 PRHDT, CDR2 FYEKMQ (reference sequence). CDR3 nucleotides: TGTGCCAGCAGCCCTAAACAGGGTTGGGCAGAGACCCAGTACTTC. It is translated as CASSPKQGWAETQYF.

This sequence joins TRBV5-1 and TRBJ1-4; 8 nucleotides align to TRBD1. Germline CDR1 is SGHRS and CDR2 is YFSETQ. The CDR3 extends over 16 amino acids. Trimming removed 0 bases from V and 5 bases from J; junction bases left unmatched: 6. CDR3 sequence reads: CASSLAPTGANEKLFF. The CDR3 DNA follows: TGCGCCAGCAGCTTGGCCCCGACAGGGGCAAATGAAAAACTGTTTTTT.

This chain joins TRBV5-6 and TRBJ2-3, with D possibly matching TRBD2 (6 bases). V gave up 2 bases and J gave up 1 base, with 14 bases separating them. CDR1 SGHDT and CDR2 YYEEEE come from the germline V gene. This CDR3 has 16 amino acids. CDR3 sequence reads: CASSFGGNRGTDTQYF. The DNA for the CDR3 is TGTGCCAGCAGCTTCGGAGGGAACCGCGGCACAGATACGCAGTATTTT.

The chain joins TRBV29-1 to TRBJ1-2; D not resolved. The germline gives CDR1 SQVTM, CDR2 ANQGSEA. Trimming removed 3 bases from V and 7 bases from J, with 15 bases in between. The CDR3 totals 13 residues. As DNA, the CDR3 is TGCAGCGTTGAGACGGTAGCAGCTCGTGGCTACACCTTC. Its translation is CSVETVAARGYTF.

This clone has more than one count but fewer than ten. The rearrangement links TRBV9 to TRBJ2-7; no clear D. Germline CDR1 is SGDLS and CDR2 is YYNGEE. V lost 3 bases, J lost 1 base, and 8 bases lay in between. CDR3 length: 13 amino acids. Here the CDR3 reads CASSGLGSYEQYF. For the CDR3, the DNA is TGTGCCAGCAGCGGGCTAGGATCCTACGAGCAGTACTTC.

This chain connects TRBV7-9 to TRBJ1-1; D is undetermined. Germline values: CDR1 SEHNR, CDR2 FQNEAQ (reference sequence). The CDR3 contains 15 residues. The V end was cut by 1 base, the J end by 1 base, with 10 bases between. The DNA of the CDR3 is TGTGCCAGCAGCTTAGGTGGCAGTGGGAACACTGAAGCTTTCTTT. Its protein product is CASSLGGSGNTEAFF.

The rearrangement joins TRBV28 to TRBJ1-1; 9 bases map to TRBD1. V dropped 4 bases and J dropped 1; count of bases not matched to a gene: 4. Looked up from germline, CDR1 is MDHEN and CDR2 is SYDVKM. The CDR3 is 15 residues long. The CDR3 loop reads CASSSGTGKNTEAFF. CDR3 nucleotide sequence: TGTGCCAGCAGTTCAGGGACAGGGAAGAACACTGAAGCTTTCTTT.

Notes on this clone: Germline and junction disagree at one end, which may indicate a read error. The chain has TRBV25-1 and TRBJ1-3, with D unclear. Germline V gene sequence: CDR1 MGHDK, CDR2 SYGVNS. The CDR3 has 16 amino acids. The CDR3 DNA sequence: TGTGCCAGCAGTGAACTAGGGAGGGAGGCTGGAAACACCGTATATTTT. Protein: CASSELGREAGNTVYF.

The rearrangement joins TRBV6-4 to TRBJ2-7, with 8 bases aligning to TRBD2. This CDR3 spans 13 amino acids. Germline-derived CDR1 and CDR2 are MRHNA and SNTAGT. V lost 4 bases to trimming and J lost 6 bases; unmatched junction nucleotides: 5. The CDR3 DNA follows: TGTGCCAGCAGTGCTACCGCGGGGGGCGAGCAGTACTTC. Its translation: CASSATAGGEQYF.

V is TRBV6-5 and J is TRBJ2-7, with D possibly being TRBD2 (6 bases). This CDR3 region has 13 residues. V was cut by 7 bases and J by 2 bases, with 12 bases left in between. Looked up from germline, CDR1 is MNHEY and CDR2 is SVGAGI. Here the CDR3 reads CASTGGLTYEQYF. DNA of the CDR3: TGTGCCAGCACAGGAGGGCTGACCTACGAGCAGTACTTC.

The chain employs TRBV7-9 and TRBJ1-2, with 11 bases identical to TRBD1. Germline CDR1 SEHNR, CDR2 FQNEAQ (reference sequence). V was clipped by 6 bases and J by 2 bases; unmatched bases: 5. The CDR3 is made up of 15 amino acids. The CDR3 loop reads CASSYGTGGNYGYTF. CDR3 nucleotide sequence: TGTGCCAGCAGTTACGGGACAGGGGGAAACTATGGCTACACCTTC.

This clone was detected a few times. This chain joins TRBV4-2 and TRBJ2-1; 10 bases are shared with TRBD2. Germline CDR1 reads LGHNA; CDR2 reads YNFKEQ. Trimming removed 3 bases from V and 9 bases from J; junction bases left unmatched: 8. The CDR3 consists of 15 residues. The CDR3 loop reads CASSQELAGDFEQFF. The CDR3 region has the DNA TGTGCCAGCAGCCAGGAGCTAGCGGGAGATTTTGAGCAGTTCTTC.

This chain uses TRBV4-3 with TRBJ2-7; 11 nucleotides agree with TRBD2. The V segment lost 2 bases and the J segment 4 bases; nucleotides outside the gene matches: 13. The CDR3 has 18 amino acids. Germline-derived CDR1 and CDR2 are LGHNA and YSLEER. As DNA, the CDR3 is TGCGCCAGCAGCCAACATAACTTACTAGCGGGAGTTGCGTACGAGCAGTACTTC. Its protein is CASSQHNLLAGVAYEQYF.

The chain combines TRBV6-5 with TRBJ1-4, with 11 bases identical to TRBD1. Germline CDR1 and CDR2: MNHEY and SVGAGI. This CDR3 has 14 residues. The V gene end was trimmed by 6 bases and the J gene end by 6 bases; junction bases not matched to a gene: 3. The CDR3 DNA is TGTGCCAGCAGAAGGACAGGGGGCCATGAAAAACTGTTTTTT. Translated, it gives CASRRTGGHEKLFF.

The chain has TRBV7-2 and TRBJ2-2; a weak D match, TRBD2 (6 bases). The germline V gene has CDR1 SGHTA and CDR2 FQGNSA. There are 16 residues in the CDR3. The germline V and J ends were trimmed by 3 bases and 1 base, with 12 bases remaining between them. The CDR3 coding sequence is TGTGCCAGCAGCTTCGATCCAGCGGGGAACACCGGGGAGCTGTTTTTT. Translated, it gives CASSFDPAGNTGELFF.

The genes are TRBV7-3 and TRBJ2-1; D remains unclear. The CDR3 extends over 12 amino acids. Germline CDR1 reads SGHTA; CDR2 reads FQGTGA. The germline V and J ends were trimmed by 5 bases and 8 bases, with 10 bases remaining between them. CDR3 in DNA: TGTGCCAGCAGCCAACAGTACGATGAGCAGTTCTTC. As protein: CASSQQYDEQFF.

The chain uses TRBV10-3 and TRBJ2-7; 9 nucleotides align to TRBD1. Losses at the gene ends were 2 bases for V and 6 bases for J; bases not matched to a gene: 5. CDR3 length equals 14 residues. Germline CDR1 is ENHRY and CDR2 is SYGVKD. The CDR3 sequence is CAISEQGQGIEQYF. The CDR3 bases are TGTGCCATCAGTGAGCAGGGACAGGGCATCGAGCAGTACTTC.

V is TRBV6-5 and J is TRBJ2-7; TRBD2 might be the D (7 bases). Germline-derived CDR1 and CDR2 are MNHEY and SVGAGI. Trimming shortened V by 7 bases and J by 2 bases, and 15 bases separated the two germline ends. This CDR3 is built from 14 residues. The CDR3 coding sequence is TGTGCCAGCACGGGGGCTAGCGGAACCTACGAGCAGTACTTC. This codes for CASTGASGTYEQYF.